Below, one TCR beta chain is given with its context. This clone was seen once. What this receptor recognizes is not known. Base qualities are not recorded, but no much larger clone differs from it by a single base. TCRbeta CDR3 regions were amplified from genomic DNA using the immunoSEQ Assay, a bias-controlled multiplex PCR. The original methods were these. Within the assay, amplification of reference gene primers was used to estimate how many nucleated cells each sample contained. To quantify the absolute abundance of each unique TCRbeta CDR3 rearrangement, sequence reads were collapsed and filtered. For each sample, productive Simpson clonality was calculated as the square root of Simpson's diversity index over productive rearrangements. What TCRdb holds here is the immuneACCESS table cut down to in-frame rearrangements. Part of the clones is not present; checked against another copy, under half of the missing clones reflect an unresolved V gene, and the others are unexplained. Clone size and the V and J calls come from that table; the DNA yielded D and trimming. The sample data list roughly 280,000 clones, and about 87% of these were observed just once. In total, the top ten clones hold less than 3% of the sample.

The germline ends are 13 bases apart after V is trimmed by 4 bases and J by 6 bases. The CDR3 runs 14 amino acids, cysteine and phenylalanine included. The read is trimmed to its CDR3 DNA, 42 bases read in frame from base 1. Sequences GTSNPN (CDR1) and SVGIG (CDR2) are obtained from the germline V gene (reference sequence). The data stem from a study of blood T cell repertoires in COVID-19 (dated by TCRdb to about 2020). For context, the study as a whole: The collaborator samples originated in the United States, Italy and Spain and spanned the acute and convalescent phases of COVID-19. Samples were obtained from the ongoing ImmuneRACE study (first 160 participants) and from about 1,300 subjects provided by 6 global collaborators. Where HLA class I and class II types were available, the types were taken from metadata supplied by the sample provider, not from assay-based typing. The repertoires were released in a freely available public database intended as a resource for research on the immune response to SARS-CoV-2. Nearly every sample came with metadata listing a de-identified subject ID, COVID-19 status, age in years and sex. Subjects who had been exposed to COVID-19, were actively infected with it, or had recovered from it provided the deeply sampled blood TCRbeta repertoires that made up the dataset. The prospective study material was composed of cDNA or gDNA derived from T cells, B-cell-depleted T cells, or PBMCs.

What the study reported, not specific to this receptor: Clinical and demographic metadata were provided uncurated, with the amount varying by source and participant.

In the prospective study, participants were about 18 to 90 years old, resided in about two dozen geographic areas of the United States, and were enrolled through a virtual design. Cohort assignment in the prospective study relied on participant-reported clinical history from a screening survey and a study questionnaire. Recovered participants in ImmuneRACE Cohort 3 were defined by two consecutive negative NP/OP PCR tests, clearance by a healthcare professional, or resolution of symptoms. Each participant in the prospective study had whole blood, serum and a nasopharyngeal or oropharyngeal swab collected by mobile phlebotomists. Participants in the prospective study had the option to provide additional blood draws and questionnaires over a 2-month period. Before DNA extraction, blood samples from the prospective study were shipped at room temperature or frozen.

The sequence links TRBV30 to TRBJ1-6; no D gene can be assigned with confidence. The TCR sequence derives from a woman in her 50s who had recovered from COVID-19. The sample taken for sequencing was PBMCs or T cells enriched from blood (not recorded which). DNA sequence: TGTGCCTGGACTGAGCGTCATTCTAATTCACCCCTCCACTTT. It encodes CAWTERHSNSPLHF.